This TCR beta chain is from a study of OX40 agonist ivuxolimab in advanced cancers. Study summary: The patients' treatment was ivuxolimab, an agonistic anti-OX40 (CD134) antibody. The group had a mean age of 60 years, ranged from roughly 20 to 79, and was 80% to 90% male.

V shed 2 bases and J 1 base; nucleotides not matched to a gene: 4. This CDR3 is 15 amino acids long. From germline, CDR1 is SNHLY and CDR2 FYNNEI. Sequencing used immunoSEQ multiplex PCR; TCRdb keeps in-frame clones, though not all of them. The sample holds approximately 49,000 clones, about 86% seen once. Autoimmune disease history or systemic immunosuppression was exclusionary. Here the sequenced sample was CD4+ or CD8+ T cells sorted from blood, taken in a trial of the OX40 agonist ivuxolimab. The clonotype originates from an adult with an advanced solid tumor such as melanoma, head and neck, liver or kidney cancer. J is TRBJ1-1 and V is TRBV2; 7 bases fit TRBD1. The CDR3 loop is CASSEQGETNTEAFF. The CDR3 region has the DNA TGTGCCAGCAGTGAACAGGGGGAGACGAACACTGAAGCTTTCTTT.